The source of this T cell receptor beta chain is a study of immune aging and cytomegalovirus after organ transplant (dated by TCRdb to 2020 to 2022). Regarding the research as a whole: All transplant recipients received three-drug immunosuppression with prednisone, tacrolimus, and mycophenolate. Paper-wide results and their limitations: A larger share of large clones was made up of TEMRA cells, and in the seven largest clones (around 1,900 cells) aged and TEMRA cells were gained while TCM cells were lost. Since the sequencing data did not include a CD57 measurement, a conservative gene-based definition of aging was used in its place. Aged-phenotype cells increased post-transplant regardless of clone size, earlier in large clones (days 200-264) than small clones, following viremia.

The time point tag for this specimen amounts to: five sample-tagged time points from pre-transplant (day -1) to day 368 post-transplant, pooled. Thawed PBMC were stimulated with a CMV IE-1 overlapping peptide library for 11 to 12 hours, with no transport inhibitors added. After being thawed and rested overnight, the cells were stimulated in R10 medium along with CD28/CD49d costimulation. The IE-1 peptide library was composed of 15-amino-acid peptides with overlaps of 11 amino acids. Each time point was barcoded with BD Single-Cell Multiplexing Kit Sample Tags, pooled, and stained with oligo-conjugated anti-CD45RA plus sorting antibodies. A BD FACSAria III was used to sort CMV-responsive CD8+CD137+ and CD4+CD154+ T cells at 4-way purity. Blood samples were drawn into EDTA vacutainers and processed by Ficoll gradient within 1-24 hours. Concerning this clonotype itself: What antigen it recognizes has not been identified. A read error may produce the germline difference seen at one junction end.

The germline V gene specifies SGHRS as CDR1 and YFSETQ as CDR2. Inclusive of the bounding cysteine and phenylalanine, the CDR3 is 15 residues long. CDR3 DNA is the only sequence kept; it has 45 bases, read in frame from the first base. Library prep was done by single-cell sequencing. Instrument on record: Illumina NovaSeq 6000. The BD Rhapsody Targeted mRNA and AbSeq Reagent Kit, in a microwell format, was used for cell capture and library preparation. Libraries were prepared to cover TCR, sample tags, AbSeq, and targeted mRNA from the Human T-Cell Expression Panel plus custom TOX and TOX2 primers. An Illumina NovaSeq was used to sequence the libraries. The paper's processing steps were these. The analysis covered about 9,800 cells in total, of which some 6,900 were CD8 T cells and approximately 4,500 were CD8 T cells with an identifiable TCR CDR3. The BD Rhapsody Targeted Analysis Pipeline, including V(D)J processing, was run on the Seven Bridges Genomics platform to process the raw data. Quality control, Sample Tag demultiplexing with Lex-BDSMK, clone identification with VDJ Explorer, and Seurat clustering were all done in SeqGeq 1.6.0. Clones making up <1% of CD8 T cells were classified as non-expanded, and clones making up >2.5% of the sample were classified as clonal expansions. TCRdb itself trimmed the public reads at Q25 with fastp, ran MiXCR and retained productive beta chains. Rows are combined by CDR3 protein, so each entry shows the most common genes and DNA. None of the V and J calls come from the authors' own analysis; TCRdb made them. The sample table lists about 21,000 distinct CDR3 sequences, 35% to 40% of them with a count of one. The ten most abundant clones make up 20% to 25% of the sample.

The chain is assembled from TRBV5-1 and TRBJ1-1; matching of 6 bases hints at TRBD1 as the D gene. This TCR derives from a female donor who had a heart transplant and CMV viremia. Sequences were derived from CMV peptide-activated CD4+ and CD8+ T cells sorted from blood, sampled at five time points, pooled. The sample's cell subset or site, from its label and the paper: sorted CD8+CD137+ and CD4+CD154+ T cells after 12 h CMV IE-1 peptide stimulation. The CDR3 protein is CASKDSLSVLTGASF. The DNA sequence is as follows: TGCGCCAGCAAAGATTCCCTATCGGTCCTAACGGGGGCTTCCTTT.